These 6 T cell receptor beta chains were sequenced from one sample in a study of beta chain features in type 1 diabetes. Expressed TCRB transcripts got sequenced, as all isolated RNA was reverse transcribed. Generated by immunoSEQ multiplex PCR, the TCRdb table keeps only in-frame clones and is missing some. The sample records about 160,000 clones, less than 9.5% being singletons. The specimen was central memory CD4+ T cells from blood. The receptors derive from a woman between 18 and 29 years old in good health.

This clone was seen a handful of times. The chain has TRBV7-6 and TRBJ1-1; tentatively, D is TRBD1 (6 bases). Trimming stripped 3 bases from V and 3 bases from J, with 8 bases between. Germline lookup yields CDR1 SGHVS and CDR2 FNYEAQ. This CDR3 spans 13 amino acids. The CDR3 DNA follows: TGTGCCAGCAGCTTTTCAGGGGACACTGAAGCTTTCTTT. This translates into CASSFSGDTEAFF.

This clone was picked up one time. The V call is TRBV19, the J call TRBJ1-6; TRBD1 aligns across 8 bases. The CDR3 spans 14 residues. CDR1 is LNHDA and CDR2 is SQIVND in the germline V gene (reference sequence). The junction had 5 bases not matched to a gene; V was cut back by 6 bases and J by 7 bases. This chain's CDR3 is CASRAGGTNSPLHF. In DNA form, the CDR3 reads TGTGCCAGTAGGGCAGGGGGCACCAATTCACCCCTCCACTTT.

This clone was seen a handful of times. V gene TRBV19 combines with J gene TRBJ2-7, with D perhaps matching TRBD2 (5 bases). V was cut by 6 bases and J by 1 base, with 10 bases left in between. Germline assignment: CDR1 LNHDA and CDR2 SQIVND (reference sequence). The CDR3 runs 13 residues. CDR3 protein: CASRFSGSYEQYF. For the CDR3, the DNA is TGTGCCAGTAGATTCAGCGGATCCTACGAGCAGTACTTC.

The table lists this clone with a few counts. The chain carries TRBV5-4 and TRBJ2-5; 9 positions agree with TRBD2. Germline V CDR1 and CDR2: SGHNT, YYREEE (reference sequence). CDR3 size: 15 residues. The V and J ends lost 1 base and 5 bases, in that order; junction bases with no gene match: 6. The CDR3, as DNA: TGTGCCAGCAGCTTGAGCGGGGGGACCTTCGAGACCCAGTACTTC. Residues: CASSLSGGTFETQYF.

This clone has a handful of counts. CDR3 amino acids: CASSLGGSDNQPQHF. The CDR3, as DNA: TGTGCCAGCAGCTTGGGGGGCAGCGACAATCAGCCCCAGCATTTT. The J gene is TRBJ1-5, the V gene TRBV5-4, with D possibly matching TRBD1 (5 bases). Germline V gene data show CDR1 as SGHNT and CDR2 as YYREEE (reference sequence). The CDR3 spans 15 residues. Trimming removed 0 bases at V and 3 bases at J, with 10 bases between.

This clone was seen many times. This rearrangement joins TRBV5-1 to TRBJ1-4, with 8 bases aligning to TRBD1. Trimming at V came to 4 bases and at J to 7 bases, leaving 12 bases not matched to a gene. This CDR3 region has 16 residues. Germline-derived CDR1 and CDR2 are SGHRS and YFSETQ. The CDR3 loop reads CASSQPQGDSGEKLFF. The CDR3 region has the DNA TGCGCCAGCAGCCAACCACAGGGGGACAGTGGTGAAAAACTGTTTTTT.